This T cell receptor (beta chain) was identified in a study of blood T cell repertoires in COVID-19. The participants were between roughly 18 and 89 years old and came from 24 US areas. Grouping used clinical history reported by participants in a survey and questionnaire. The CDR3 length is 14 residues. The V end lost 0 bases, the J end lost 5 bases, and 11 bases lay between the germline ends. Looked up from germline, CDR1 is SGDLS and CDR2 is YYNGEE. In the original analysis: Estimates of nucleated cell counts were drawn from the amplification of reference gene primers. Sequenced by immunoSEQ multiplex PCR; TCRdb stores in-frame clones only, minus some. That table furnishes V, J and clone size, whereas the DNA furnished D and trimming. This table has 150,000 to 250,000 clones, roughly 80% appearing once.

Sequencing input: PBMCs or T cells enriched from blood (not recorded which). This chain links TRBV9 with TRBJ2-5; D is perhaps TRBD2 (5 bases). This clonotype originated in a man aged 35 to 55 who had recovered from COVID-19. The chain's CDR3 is CASSVDPGKETQYF. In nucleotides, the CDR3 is TGTGCCAGCAGCGTAGACCCGGGGAAGGAGACCCAGTACTTC. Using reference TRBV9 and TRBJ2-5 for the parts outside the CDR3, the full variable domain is DSGVTQTPKHLITATGQRVTLRCSPRSGDLSVYWYQQSLDQGLQFLIQYYNGEERAKGNILERFSAQQFPDLHSELNLSSLELGDSALYFCASSVDPGKETQYFGPGTRLLVL.